Shown below are 26 T cell receptor beta chains from a single sample sequenced in a study of blood T cells in healthy people across ages. A second roughly 6 to 12 cycle PCR used barcoded and J-beta primers. TCRdb called the 5' RACE reads again in MiXCR, with one record for every CDR3 protein. This sample has about 650,000 distinct CDR3 sequences, with about 32% found just once. Sequenced material: blood. The receptors come from an elderly woman in good health.

The V call is TRBV20-1, the J call TRBJ1-1, with D uncertain. This CDR3 has 15 residues. CDR1 and CDR2 from the germline V gene are DFQATT and SNEGSKA (reference sequence). The ends were cut back, 0 bases at V and 0 bases at J, with 11 bases in the middle. CDR3 loop: CSARDPPSLNTEAFF. The CDR3 region has the DNA TGCAGTGCTAGAGATCCCCCGTCCCTGAACACTGAAGCTTTCTTT.

This clonotype has ten or more counts. This may be a read error: a much more frequent sequence differs by one nucleotide. The J gene is TRBJ2-7, the V gene TRBV7-2; the D gene could be TRBD1 or TRBD2 (5 bases each). V shed 4 bases and J shed 0 bases, with 10 bases lying between them. The length of the CDR3 is 14 residues. Per the germline V gene, CDR1 is SGHTA and CDR2 is FQGNSA. In nucleotides, the CDR3 is TGTGCCAGCAGCTGGGGCGCGGGCTCCTACGAGCAGTACTTC. It yields the protein CASSWGAGSYEQYF.

This clonotype was seen ten or more times. The rearrangement uses TRBV10-3 and TRBJ2-3; D possibly corresponds to TRBD1 (5 bases). Germline assignment: CDR1 ENHRY and CDR2 SYGVKD. V was cut by 0 bases and J by 5 bases, with 6 bases left in between. This CDR3 contains 13 residues. The CDR3 spells CAISESTVDTQYF. In DNA form, the CDR3 reads TGTGCCATCAGTGAGTCGACAGTAGATACGCAGTATTTT.

This clonotype was seen only once. The gene calls are TRBV29-1 and TRBJ1-2, with TRBD1 matching over 7 bases. Germline-derived CDR1 and CDR2 are SQVTM and ANQGSEA. V shed 4 bases and J 2 bases; nucleotides not matched to a gene: 1. This CDR3 spans 12 amino acids. The DNA for the CDR3 is TGCAGCGTTGCAGGGGGAAACTATGGCTACACCTTC. Its translation is CSVAGGNYGYTF.

Details on this clonotype: A much larger clone is a single base away; this may be a read error. The chain couples TRBV15 to TRBJ2-5, with D possibly matching TRBD1 (6 bases). The germline gives CDR1 LNHNV, CDR2 YYDKDF (reference sequence). The V end was cut by 8 bases, the J end by 5 bases, with 15 bases between. The CDR3 consists of 13 residues. CDR3 region: CATGKIGGETQYF. The CDR3, as DNA: TGTGCCACCGGCAAAATAGGGGGTGAGACCCAGTACTTC.

V gene TRBV6-4 combines with J gene TRBJ2-3; 7 nucleotides agree with TRBD2. V trimming: 4 bases; J trimming: 1 base; junction bases outside the gene matches: 2. This CDR3 is 14 amino acids long. The germline V gene encodes CDR1 MRHNA and CDR2 SNTAGT. CDR3 coding DNA: TGTGCCAGCAGTGCGGCGGGGGGCACAGATACGCAGTATTTT. It is translated as CASSAAGGTDTQYF.

CDR3: CASSFEGDNQPQHF. CDR3 in DNA: TGTGCCAGCAGTTTCGAAGGGGATAATCAGCCCCAGCATTTT. This sequence joins TRBV12-3 or TRBV12-4 and TRBJ1-5; perhaps TRBD1 as D (5 bases). Trimming removed 3 bases from V and 4 bases from J, with 10 bases in between. The CDR3 is 14 amino acids.

This clonotype was recorded many times. The chain couples TRBV18 to TRBJ2-5; D is unclear. Deletions cut 1 base from V and 2 bases from J, with 5 bases between. Per germline, CDR1 KGHSH and CDR2 LQKENI. The CDR3 extends over 13 amino acids. DNA for the CDR3: TGTGCCAGCTCACCACTTTGGCAAGAGACCCAGTACTTC. The encoded protein is CASSPLWQETQYF.

The rearrangement uses TRBV20-1 and TRBJ1-1, with 7 bases aligning to TRBD1. V was clipped by 3 bases and J by 1 base; unmatched bases: 2. The CDR3 runs 13 residues. Looked up from germline, CDR1 is DFQATT and CDR2 is SNEGSKA (reference sequence). This chain's CDR3 is CSARDRQNTEAFF. CDR3 bases: TGCAGTGCTAGGGACAGGCAGAACACTGAAGCTTTCTTT.

A remark on this clonotype: Since a much larger clone is just one base distant, this may be a read error. The rearrangement links TRBV5-1 to TRBJ1-2; 7 bases are a match to TRBD1. This CDR3 is built from 14 residues. CDR1 is SGHRS, CDR2 YFSETQ, per germline. The CDR3 loop reads CASGLEGAQNGYTF. The CDR3 nucleotides are TGCGCCAGCGGCTTGGAGGGGGCGCAGAATGGCTACACCTTC.

For this clonotype: This clone may be a read error of a much larger clone one base away. The gene calls are TRBV5-5 and TRBJ1-2; D gene unclear. The V gene's germline CDR1 is SGHKS and CDR2 YYEKEE (reference sequence). CDR3 length: 15 residues. CDR3 DNA sequence: TGTGCCAGCAGCACGAACCCCCGCGGGAGCTATGGCTGCACCTTC. As protein: CASSTNPRGSYGCTF.

This clonotype was counted ten times or more. The V and J genes are TRBV6-5 and TRBJ1-4, with D uncertain. CDR1 and CDR2 from the germline V gene are MNHEY and SVGAGI. The CDR3 spans 16 residues. V shed 0 bases and J shed 8 bases, with 16 bases lying between them. CDR3 residues: CASSYSGGPREEKLFF. Written as DNA, the CDR3 is TGTGCCAGCAGTTACTCAGGAGGCCCAAGGGAAGAAAAACTGTTTTTT.

This clonotype showed up many times. At one of its ends the junction is not consistent with the germline gene, which may arise from a read error. The J gene is TRBJ2-7, the V gene TRBV5-1; D is perhaps TRBD1 (6 bases). Looked up from germline, CDR1 is SGHRS and CDR2 is YFSETQ. The CDR3 totals 14 residues. The CDR3 DNA reads as TGTGCCAGCAGCTTAGCCCCGGGACAAAGCGAGCAGTACTTC. Amino acid sequence: CASSLAPGQSEQYF. The full variable domain, with the rest looked up from reference TRBV5-1 and TRBJ2-7, is KAGVTQTPRYLIKTRGQQVTLSCSPISGHRSVSWYQQTPGQGLQFLFEYFSETQRNKGNFPGRFSGRQFSNSRSEMNVSTLELGDSALYLCASSLAPGQSEQYFGPGTRLTVT.

The sample holds many counts of this clonotype. This chain joins TRBV5-1 and TRBJ2-4; D uncertain. This CDR3 comprises 15 residues. The germline V and J ends were trimmed by 0 bases and 1 base, with 8 bases remaining between them. The germline V gene has CDR1 SGHRS and CDR2 YFSETQ. CDR3 nucleotide sequence: TGCGCCAGCAGCTTGGATTGGGGTGCCAAAAACATTCAGTACTTC. As protein: CASSLDWGAKNIQYF.

This clonotype was seen a handful of times. CDR3 DNA sequence: TGCGCCAGCAGCACGGGACTAGCGGGGGGCTCCTACAATGAGCAGTTCTTC. This translates into CASSTGLAGGSYNEQFF. This chain links TRBV5-1 with TRBJ2-1; the match to TRBD2 covers 15 bases. The length of the CDR3 is 17 residues. The germline gives CDR1 SGHRS, CDR2 YFSETQ. V dropped 4 bases and J dropped 0; count of bases not matched to a gene: 2. Drawing the rest from reference TRBV5-1 and TRBJ2-1, the complete variable domain is KAGVTQTPRYLIKTRGQQVTLSCSPISGHRSVSWYQQTPGQGLQFLFEYFSETQRNKGNFPGRFSGRQFSNSRSEMNVSTLELGDSALYLCASSTGLAGGSYNEQFFGPGTRLTVL.

A remark on this clonotype: An end of the junction does not agree with germline; a read error may underlie this. J is TRBJ2-7 and V is TRBV28; tentatively, D is TRBD2 (7 bases). Germline-derived CDR1 and CDR2 are MDHEN and SYDVKM. The CDR3 sequence is 15 residues long. CDR3 residues: CASSLMQGRAYEQYF. CDR3 in DNA: TGCGCCAGCAGTTTGATGCAGGGGAGGGCCTACGAGCAGTACTTC.

This clonotype turned up a few times. The chain couples TRBV20-1 to TRBJ1-1; weak D call: TRBD1 (5 bases). This CDR3 region has 14 residues. The V and J ends lost 0 bases and 6 bases respectively, with 14 bases between them. Germline lookup yields CDR1 DFQATT and CDR2 SNEGSKA (reference sequence). The CDR3 sequence: CSARDSGLAPEAFF. The CDR3 DNA reads as TGCAGTGCTAGAGACTCGGGACTGGCCCCTGAAGCTTTCTTT.

The chain joins TRBV6-5 to TRBJ1-3; tentatively, D is TRBD1 (5 bases). Germline values: CDR1 MNHEY, CDR2 SVGAGI. The CDR3 sequence is 15 residues long. With 6 bases removed from V and 0 bases from J, the gap between germline ends came to 12 bases. The CDR3 DNA reads as TGTGCCAGCAGGGGGGGGTTAGCCTCTGGAAACACCATATATTTT. It specifies CASRGGLASGNTIYF.

A word on this clonotype: A single base separates this from a much larger clone, so it may be a read error. The J gene is TRBJ2-7, the V gene TRBV27; 8 bases match TRBD1. With V trimmed by 5 bases and J by 3 bases, 15 bases remained unmatched. Germline V gene sequence: CDR1 MNHEY, CDR2 SMNVEV (reference sequence). The CDR3 sequence is 17 residues long. The CDR3 coding sequence is TGTGCCAGCAGTCCGCGCCCGACAGGGGCCGCATGCTACGAGCAGTACTTC. It specifies CASSPRPTGAACYEQYF.

V usage is TRBV7-2 and J usage is TRBJ2-1; TRBD2 aligns across 9 bases. The germline CDR1 and CDR2 sequences are SGHTA and FQGNSA. The CDR3 totals 18 residues. V gave up 2 bases and J gave up 5 bases; unmatched junction bases: 13. Here the CDR3 reads CASSLRASGNSGHNEQFF. The CDR3 DNA reads TGTGCCAGCAGCTTACGGGCTAGCGGGAACTCTGGTCACAATGAGCAGTTCTTC.

This clonotype occurred many times. V is TRBV7-9 and J is TRBJ1-2; D uncertain. V shed 1 base and J shed 4 bases, with 13 bases lying between them. The CDR3 loop spans 15 amino acids. Germline CDR1 SEHNR, CDR2 FQNEAQ (reference sequence). CDR3 amino acids: CASSLEEGLGYGYTF. DNA for the CDR3: TGTGCCAGCAGCTTAGAAGAAGGGCTCGGCTATGGCTACACCTTC.

This clonotype was detected many times. CDR3 residues: CASSSRLAGARETQYF. CDR3 bases: TGTGCCAGCAGCTCGCGACTAGCGGGGGCCCGAGAGACCCAGTACTTC. The rearrangement joins TRBV7-8 to TRBJ2-5, with 12 bases identical to TRBD2. Germline CDR1 reads SGHVS; CDR2 reads FQNEAQ. CDR3 length equals 16 residues. V lost 4 bases, J lost 4 bases, and 7 bases stayed unmatched.

This clonotype has just a few counts. The V gene is TRBV16, the J gene TRBJ2-5, with D maybe TRBD2 (5 bases). V lost 4 bases and J 3 bases, leaving 9 bases between the germline ends. Per the germline V gene, CDR1 is KGHSY and CDR2 is FQNENV. This CDR3 comprises 13 residues. Here the CDR3 reads CASSRGLKETQYF. The CDR3 region has the DNA TGTGCCAGCAGCCGCGGACTTAAAGAGACCCAGTACTTC.

This chain links TRBV7-9 with TRBJ2-1; 8 bases align to TRBD1. The germline V gene has CDR1 SEHNR and CDR2 FQNEAQ (reference sequence). With 3 bases clipped from V and 5 bases from J, the junction kept 9 bases outside the gene matches. The CDR3 runs 16 residues. CDR3 in DNA: TGTGCCAGCAGCTTTTCCGGGGACAGGAGAAACAATGAGCAGTTCTTC. Its translation is CASSFSGDRRNNEQFF.

The chain combines TRBV4-2 with TRBJ2-5; 14 bases map to TRBD2. The last part of the DNA fits TRBJ2-7 better; the J call may be wrong. Germline loops: CDR1 LGHNA, CDR2 YNFKEQ. There are 16 residues in the CDR3. The CDR3 DNA reads TGTGCCAGCAGCCAGGGACTAGCGGGAGTTTCTTACGAGCAGTACTTC. It yields the protein CASSQGLAGVSYEQYF.

This clonotype was seen many times. This chain links TRBV9 with TRBJ2-7; a weak D match, TRBD2 (5 bases). V shed 5 bases and J shed 4 bases, with 13 bases lying between them. Germline V gene data show CDR1 as SGDLS and CDR2 as YYNGEE. The CDR3 is 13 residues long. Here the CDR3 reads CASRGEGSYEQYF. The CDR3 bases are TGTGCCAGCAGAGGAGAGGGTTCGTACGAGCAGTACTTC.